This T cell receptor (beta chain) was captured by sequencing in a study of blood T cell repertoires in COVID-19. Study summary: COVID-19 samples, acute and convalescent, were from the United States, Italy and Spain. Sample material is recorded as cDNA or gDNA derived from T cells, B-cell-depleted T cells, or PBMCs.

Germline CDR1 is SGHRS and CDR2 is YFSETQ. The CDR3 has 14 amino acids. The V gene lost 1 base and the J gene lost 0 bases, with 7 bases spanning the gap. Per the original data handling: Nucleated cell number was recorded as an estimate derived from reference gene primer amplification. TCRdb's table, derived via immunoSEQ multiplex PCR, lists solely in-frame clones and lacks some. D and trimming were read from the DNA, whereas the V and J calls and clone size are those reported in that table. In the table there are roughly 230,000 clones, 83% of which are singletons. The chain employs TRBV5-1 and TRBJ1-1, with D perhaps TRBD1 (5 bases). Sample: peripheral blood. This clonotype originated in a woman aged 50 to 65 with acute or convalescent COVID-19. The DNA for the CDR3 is TGCGCCAGCAGCTTGACAGGTATGAACACTGAAGCTTTCTTT. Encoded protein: CASSLTGMNTEAFF.